These T cell receptor beta chains were read from a single sample in a study of PD-L1 blockade in urothelial cancer. Sequencing was performed with immunoSEQ multiplex PCR; in TCRdb, only in-frame clones are kept and a portion is missing. The top ten hold over 9.5% of the sample, which has over 15,000 clones, roughly 90% seen once. Here the sequenced sample was PBMCs, taken around atezolizumab (anti-PD-L1) treatment. Source of these receptors: a man aged 65 to 79 with urothelial cancer. Both conserved end residues are part of each CDR3. Each record gives: clone size, V gene, D gene, J gene, CDR3 protein, CDR3 DNA. A D gene is named only where the DNA matches it firmly. Not all rows give a size; the values are once, few, many and, for expanded clones, a class.

.,TRBV7-9,TRBD1,TRBJ1-2,CASSQQGDGYTF,TGTGCCAGCAGCCAACAGGGGGATGGCTACACCTTC
.,TRBV2,.,TRBJ2-2,CASTWGTNTGELFF,TGTGCCAGCACCTGGGGCACGAACACCGGGGAGCTGTTTTTT
.,TRBV14,.,TRBJ1-6,CASSHRGDGLIPLHF,TGTGCCAGCAGCCATCGTGGGGACGGACTAATTCCCCTCCACTTT
.,TRBV19,TRBD1,TRBJ1-5,CASSPPGTGDQPQHF,TGTGCCAGTAGCCCCCCGGGGACAGGGGACCAGCCCCAGCATTTT
.,TRBV6-6,.,TRBJ1-6,CASTSSYNSPLHF,TGTGCCAGCACCTCCTCCTATAATTCACCCCTCCACTTT
.,TRBV9,.,TRBJ1-2,CASSTRDTWHGYTF,TGTGCCAGCAGCACTCGGGACACTTGGCACGGCTACACCTTC
.,TRBV10-3,TRBD1,TRBJ2-3,CAISPADRAPTDTQYF,TGTGCCATCAGTCCTGCTGACAGGGCCCCCACAGATACGCAGTATTTT
.,TRBV11-2,TRBD1,TRBJ2-5,CASSSTGGEETQYF,TGTGCCAGCAGCTCAACAGGGGGTGAGGAGACCCAGTACTTC
.,TRBV7-2,.,TRBJ1-5,CASSLGVSGQPQHF,TGTGCCAGCAGCTTAGGGGTAAGCGGTCAGCCCCAGCATTTT
.,TRBV29-1,.,TRBJ2-5,CSVEGGAETQYF,TGCAGCGTTGAGGGAGGAGCGGAGACCCAGTACTTC
.,TRBV2,.,TRBJ1-2,CASSEGRYTF,TGTGCCAGCAGTGAAGGGCGCTACACCTTC
.,TRBV2,.,TRBJ2-1,CASKERTVYNEQFF,TGTGCCAGCAAGGAACGGACTGTATACAATGAGCAGTTCTTC
.,TRBV18,.,TRBJ1-2,CASSPGSGVGYTF,TGTGCCAGCTCACCTGGATCAGGGGTTGGCTACACCTTC
.,TRBV6-5,TRBD1,TRBJ2-1,CASRRQGAINEQFF,TGTGCCAGCAGAAGACAGGGGGCGATCAATGAGCAGTTCTTC
.,TRBV7-6,TRBD2,TRBJ2-3,CASSSLLTSAEKDTQYF,TGTGCCAGCAGCTCCCTACTGACTAGCGCCGAGAAAGATACGCAGTATTTT
.,TRBV19,.,TRBJ2-3,CASRRGGTGSIGGTDTQYF,TGTGCCAGTAGGAGGGGGGGGACAGGTTCAATCGGGGGCACAGATACGCAGTATTTT
.,TRBV5-4,.,TRBJ1-1,CASSLDVGAPFF,TGTGCCAGCAGCTTGGACGTAGGGGCCCCTTTCTTT
.,TRBV11-2,TRBD2,TRBJ2-3,CASSRSGAEDTQYF,TGTGCCAGCAGCCGTAGCGGGGCGGAGGATACGCAGTATTTT
.,TRBV7-2,.,TRBJ2-5,CASSSRGASGWETQYF,TGTGCCAGCAGCTCCAGGGGGGCGAGTGGTTGGGAGACCCAGTACTTC
few,TRBV30,TRBD1,TRBJ1-1,CAWRKGANTEAFF,TGTGCCTGGAGAAAGGGGGCGAACACTGAAGCTTTCTTT
.,TRBV18,.,TRBJ1-1,CASSQSARGGGTEAFF,TGTGCCAGCTCACAATCCGCCCGCGGGGGCGGCACTGAAGCTTTCTTT
once,TRBV12-5,.,TRBJ1-5,CASAYRGNQPQHF,TGTGCTAGTGCCTATAGGGGAAATCAGCCCCAGCATTTT
few,TRBV10-3,.,TRBJ2-1,CAISAGNEQFF,TGTGCCATCAGTGCCGGGAATGAGCAGTTCTTC
.,TRBV5-6,.,TRBJ1-2,CASSPTRGGYTF,TGTGCCAGCAGCCCGACAAGGGGTGGCTACACCTTC
.,TRBV4-1,.,TRBJ1-6,CASSLGGGNSPLHF,TGCGCCAGCAGCTTGGGGGGTGGGAATTCACCCCTCCACTTT
.,TRBV7-9,TRBD2,TRBJ2-1,CASSFTSGGNEQFF,TGTGCCAGCAGCTTCACTAGCGGGGGGAATGAGCAGTTCTTC
.,TRBV11-2,TRBD2,TRBJ2-5,CASSLGLEETQYF,TGTGCCAGCAGCTTGGGACTAGAAGAGACCCAGTACTTC
once,TRBV9,TRBD2,TRBJ2-5,CASSVGEGAETQYF,TGTGCCAGCAGCGTAGGGGAGGGTGCAGAGACCCAGTACTTC
.,TRBV7-9,.,TRBJ2-3,CASSLQGSTDTQYF,TGTGCCAGCAGCTTACAGGGGTCCACAGATACGCAGTATTTT
.,TRBV28,TRBD1,TRBJ1-1,CASNRDRGPEAFF,TGTGCCAGCAACCGGGACAGGGGGCCTGAAGCTTTCTTT